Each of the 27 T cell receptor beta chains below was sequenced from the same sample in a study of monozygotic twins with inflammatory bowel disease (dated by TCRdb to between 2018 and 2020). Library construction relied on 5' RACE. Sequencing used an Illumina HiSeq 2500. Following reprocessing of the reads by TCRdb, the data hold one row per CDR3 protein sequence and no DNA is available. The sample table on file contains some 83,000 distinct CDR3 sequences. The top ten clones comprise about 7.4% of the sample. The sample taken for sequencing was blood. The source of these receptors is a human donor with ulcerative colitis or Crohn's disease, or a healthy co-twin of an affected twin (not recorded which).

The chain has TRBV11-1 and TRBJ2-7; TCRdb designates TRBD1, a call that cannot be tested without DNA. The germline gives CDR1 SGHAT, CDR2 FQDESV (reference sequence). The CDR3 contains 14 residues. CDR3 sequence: CVSSLDPGNYEQYF. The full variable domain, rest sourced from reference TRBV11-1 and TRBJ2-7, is EAEVAQSPRYKITEKSQAVAFWCDPISGHATLYWYRQILGQGPELLVQFQDESVVDDSQLPKDRFSAERLKGVDSTLKIQPAELGDSAMYLCVSSLDPGNYEQYFGPGTRLTVT.

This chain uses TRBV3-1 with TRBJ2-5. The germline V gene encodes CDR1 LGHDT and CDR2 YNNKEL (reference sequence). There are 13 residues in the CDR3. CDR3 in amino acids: CASSQASPETQYF.

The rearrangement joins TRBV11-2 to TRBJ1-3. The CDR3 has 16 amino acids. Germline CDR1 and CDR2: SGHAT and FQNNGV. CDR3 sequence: CASSLERLARSNTIYF.

The CDR3 is CASSYQGGTEAFF. The chain couples TRBV6-2 or TRBV6-3 to TRBJ1-1. CDR3 length: 13 residues. Germline V lookup: CDR1 MNHEY, CDR2 SVGEGT.

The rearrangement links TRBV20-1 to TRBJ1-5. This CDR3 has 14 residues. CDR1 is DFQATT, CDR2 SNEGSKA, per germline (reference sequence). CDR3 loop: CSARTDGSNQPQHF.

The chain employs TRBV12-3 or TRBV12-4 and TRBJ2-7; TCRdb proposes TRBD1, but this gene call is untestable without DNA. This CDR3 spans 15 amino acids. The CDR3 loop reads CASSPSGGKAYEQYF.

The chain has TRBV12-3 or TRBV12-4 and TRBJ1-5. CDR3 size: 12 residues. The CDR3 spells CASSLWTQPQHF.

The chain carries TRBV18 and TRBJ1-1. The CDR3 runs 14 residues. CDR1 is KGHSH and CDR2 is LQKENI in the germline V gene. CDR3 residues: CASSPSTQGTEAFF.

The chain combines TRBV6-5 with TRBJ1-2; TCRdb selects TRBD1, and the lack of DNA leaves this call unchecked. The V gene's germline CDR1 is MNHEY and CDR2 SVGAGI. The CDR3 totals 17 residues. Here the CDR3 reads CASSYFYTGGPDYGYTF.

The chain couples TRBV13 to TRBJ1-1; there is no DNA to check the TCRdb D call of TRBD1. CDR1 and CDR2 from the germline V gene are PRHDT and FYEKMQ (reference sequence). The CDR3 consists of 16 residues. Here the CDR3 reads CASSLQRGLIGTEAFF.

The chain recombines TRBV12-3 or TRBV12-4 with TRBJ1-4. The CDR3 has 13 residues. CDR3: CASSGLTNEKLFF.

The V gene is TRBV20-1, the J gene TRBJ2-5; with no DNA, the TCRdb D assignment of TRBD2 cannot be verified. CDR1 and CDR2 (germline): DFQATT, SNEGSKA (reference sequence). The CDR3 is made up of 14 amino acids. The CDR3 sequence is CSVFGTSLQETQYF.

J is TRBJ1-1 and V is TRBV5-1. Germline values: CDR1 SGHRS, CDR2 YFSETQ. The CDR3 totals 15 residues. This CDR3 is CASSLALEGGTEAFF.

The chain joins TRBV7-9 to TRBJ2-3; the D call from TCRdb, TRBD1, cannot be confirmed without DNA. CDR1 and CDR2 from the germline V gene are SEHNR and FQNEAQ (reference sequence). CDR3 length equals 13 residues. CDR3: CASTRGSTDTQYF.

The CDR3 here is CASSWRPPHEQYF. The V and J genes are TRBV27 and TRBJ2-7. The CDR3 consists of 13 residues. Looked up from germline, CDR1 is MNHEY and CDR2 is SMNVEV (reference sequence).

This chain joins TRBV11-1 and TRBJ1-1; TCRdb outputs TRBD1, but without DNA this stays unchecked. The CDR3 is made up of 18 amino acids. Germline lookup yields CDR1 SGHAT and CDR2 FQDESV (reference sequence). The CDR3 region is CASSLELGARVMNTEAFF. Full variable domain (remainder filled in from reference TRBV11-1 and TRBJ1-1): EAEVAQSPRYKITEKSQAVAFWCDPISGHATLYWYRQILGQGPELLVQFQDESVVDDSQLPKDRFSAERLKGVDSTLKIQPAELGDSAMYLCASSLELGARVMNTEAFFGQGTRLTVV.

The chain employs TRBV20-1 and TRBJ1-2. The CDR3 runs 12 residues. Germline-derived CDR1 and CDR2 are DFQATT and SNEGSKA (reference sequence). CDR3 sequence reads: CSASDANYGYTF.

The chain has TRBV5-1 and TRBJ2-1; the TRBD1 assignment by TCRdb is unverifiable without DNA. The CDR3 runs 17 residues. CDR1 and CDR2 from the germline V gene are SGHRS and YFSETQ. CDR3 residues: CASSLALGQLSYNEQFF.

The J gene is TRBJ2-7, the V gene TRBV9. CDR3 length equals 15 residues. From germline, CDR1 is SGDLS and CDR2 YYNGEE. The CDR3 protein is CASSVEWAAFYEQYF.

The CDR3 sequence is CASSPTDRGFGGELFF. This chain connects TRBV27 to TRBJ2-2; TCRdb lists TRBD1, though no DNA is available to test this call. Germline assignment: CDR1 MNHEY and CDR2 SMNVEV (reference sequence). This CDR3 has 16 residues.

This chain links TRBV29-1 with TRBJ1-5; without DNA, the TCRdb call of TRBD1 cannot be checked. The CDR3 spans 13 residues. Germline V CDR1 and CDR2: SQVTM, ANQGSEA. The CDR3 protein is CSVATGDSQPQHF. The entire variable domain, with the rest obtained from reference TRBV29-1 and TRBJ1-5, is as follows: SAVISQKPSRDICQRGTSLTIQCQVDSQVTMMFWYRQQPGQSLTLIATANQGSEATYESGFVIDKFPISRPNLTFSTLTVSNMSPEDSSIYLCSVATGDSQPQHFGDGTRLSIL.

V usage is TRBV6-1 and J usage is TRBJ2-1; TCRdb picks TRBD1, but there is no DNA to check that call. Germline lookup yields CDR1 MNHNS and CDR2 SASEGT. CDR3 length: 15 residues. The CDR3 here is CASTSPGQVYNEQFF.

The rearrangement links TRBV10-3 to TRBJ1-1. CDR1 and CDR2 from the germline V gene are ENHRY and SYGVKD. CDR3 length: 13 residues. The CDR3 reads CAIRLDGDTEAFF.

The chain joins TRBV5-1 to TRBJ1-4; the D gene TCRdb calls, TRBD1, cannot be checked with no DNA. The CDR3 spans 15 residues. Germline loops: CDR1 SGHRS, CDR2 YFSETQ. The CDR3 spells CASSLKQGYGEKLFF.

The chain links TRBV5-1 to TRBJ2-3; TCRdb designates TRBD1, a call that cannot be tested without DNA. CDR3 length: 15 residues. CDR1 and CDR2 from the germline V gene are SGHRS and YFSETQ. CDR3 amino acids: CASSPGQGITDTQYF. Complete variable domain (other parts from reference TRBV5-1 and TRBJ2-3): KAGVTQTPRYLIKTRGQQVTLSCSPISGHRSVSWYQQTPGQGLQFLFEYFSETQRNKGNFPGRFSGRQFSNSRSEMNVSTLELGDSALYLCASSPGQGITDTQYFGPGTRLTVL.

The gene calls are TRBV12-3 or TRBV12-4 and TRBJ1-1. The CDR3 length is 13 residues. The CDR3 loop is CASSLGQRYQAFF.

The CDR3 reads CASSLGGSSYEQYF. The rearrangement uses TRBV5-1 and TRBJ2-7. This CDR3 has 14 amino acids. Germline V gives CDR1 SGHRS, CDR2 YFSETQ.